The 27 T cell receptor beta chains below were found in one sample sequenced in a study of blood T cell repertoires in COVID-19 (dated by TCRdb to about 2020). Library method: the immunoSEQ multiplex PCR assay. TCRdb's version of the immuneACCESS table is confined to in-frame rearrangements and falls short of the full clone set. An unresolved V gene accounts for under half of the shortfall where checked; the remainder is of unknown origin. The table for this sample lists fewer than 400,000 clones; 65% to 90% of them were counted only once. The top ten constitute roughly 4.5% of the sample. Material for sequencing was PBMCs or T cells enriched from blood (not recorded which). These receptors originate from a man between 25 and 39 years old who had recovered from COVID-19.

J is TRBJ2-1 and V is TRBV6-5; 9 nucleotides line up with TRBD1. CDR1 is MNHEY, CDR2 SVGAGI, per germline. This CDR3 is 15 amino acids long. V lost 5 bases and J lost 3; bases outside the gene matches: 5. The DNA for the CDR3 is TGTGCCAGCAGTATGGACAGGGGCCTCTACAATGAGCAGTTCTTC. This encodes CASSMDRGLYNEQFF.

The chain carries TRBV5-1 and TRBJ1-6; TRBD1 aligns across 7 bases. CDR1 and CDR2 from the germline V gene are SGHRS and YFSETQ. V lost 0 bases and J lost 4; bases outside the gene matches: 4. This CDR3 has 16 residues. The CDR3 sequence: CASSLAETGYNSPLHF. CDR3 sequence (DNA): TGCGCCAGCAGCTTGGCTGAGACAGGGTATAATTCACCCCTCCACTTT.

This clone was picked up a small number of times. This sequence joins TRBV30 and TRBJ2-7; no definite D call. The V end lost 3 bases, the J end lost 4 bases, and 7 bases lay between the germline ends. CDR1 is GTSNPN and CDR2 is SVGIG in the germline V gene (reference sequence). CDR3 length: 11 residues. The CDR3 DNA reads as TGTGCCTGGAGCGCGGCATACGAGCAGTACTTC. It translates to CAWSAAYEQYF. The full variable domain, rest sourced from reference TRBV30 and TRBJ2-7, is SQTIHQWPATLVQPVGSPLSLECTVEGTSNPNLYWYRQAAGRGLQLLFYSVGIGQISSEVPQNLSASRPQDRQFILSSKKLLLSDSGFYLCAWSAAYEQYFGPGTRLTVT.

V usage is TRBV7-9 and J usage is TRBJ2-1; D is unresolved. V gave up 1 base and J gave up 7 bases, with 11 bases separating them. The CDR3 totals 14 residues. Germline V gene data show CDR1 as SEHNR and CDR2 as FQNEAQ (reference sequence). CDR3 nucleotides: TGTGCCAGCAGCTTAGGTGTTACCACAAATGAGCAGTTCTTC. Protein sequence: CASSLGVTTNEQFF. Together with reference TRBV7-9 and TRBJ2-1, the CDR3 gives the full variable domain: DTGVSQNPRHKITKRGQNVTFRCDPISEHNRLYWYRQTLGQGPEFLTYFQNEAQLEKSRLLSDRFSAERPKGSFSTLEIQRTEQGDSAMYLCASSLGVTTNEQFFGPGTRLTVL.

The chain uses TRBV10-3 and TRBJ2-3; D might be TRBD1 (6 bases). The CDR3 contains 14 residues. The V end lost 6 bases, the J end lost 2 bases, and 12 bases lay between the germline ends. Germline-derived CDR1 and CDR2 are ENHRY and SYGVKD. In DNA, the CDR3 is TGTGCCATCAGGGGGGCCAGCGACACAGATACGCAGTATTTT. It translates to CAIRGASDTDTQYF.

This chain joins TRBV2 and TRBJ1-1; no reliable D call. Germline V gives CDR1 SNHLY, CDR2 FYNNEI. The CDR3 totals 13 residues. The V end lost 6 bases, the J end lost 5 bases, and 13 bases lay between the germline ends. The CDR3 sequence: CASSDGVRTEAFF. DNA for the CDR3: TGTGCCAGCAGCGACGGGGTACGGACTGAAGCTTTCTTT.

This clone turned up a few times. The rearrangement joins TRBV5-1 to TRBJ1-1; tentatively, D is TRBD1 (6 bases). CDR3 length equals 17 residues. Germline lookup yields CDR1 SGHRS and CDR2 YFSETQ. Trimming pared 2 bases from V and 0 bases from J, leaving 17 bases between. CDR3 protein: CASSFPRGQTMNTEAFF. As DNA, the CDR3 is TGCGCCAGCAGCTTTCCCCGAGGACAGACCATGAACACTGAAGCTTTCTTT.

The chain joins TRBV7-4 to TRBJ1-5; D may be TRBD1 (6 bases). The V end was cut by 3 bases, the J end by 3 bases, with 15 bases between. CDR1 SGHVT and CDR2 SQSDAQ come from the germline V gene. CDR3 length: 16 residues. CDR3 in amino acids: CASSFGRRQANQPQHF. The CDR3 nucleotides read TGTGCCAGCAGCTTCGGACGGAGACAGGCCAATCAGCCCCAGCATTTT.

The chain combines TRBV19 with TRBJ1-5; TRBD1 matches 7 bases. CDR3 length: 13 residues. CDR1 is LNHDA, CDR2 SQIVND, per germline (reference sequence). Losses at the gene ends were 6 bases for V and 7 bases for J; bases not matched to a gene: 6. CDR3: CASRGQTPQPQHF. The CDR3 DNA reads as TGTGCCAGTAGGGGACAGACTCCCCAGCCCCAGCATTTT.

The gene calls are TRBV2 and TRBJ1-2, with D uncertain. This CDR3 has 14 residues. Germline CDR1 reads SNHLY; CDR2 reads FYNNEI. Trimming took off 7 bases at V and 3 bases at J, with 15 bases between the two ends. The CDR3 bases are TGTGCCAGCAAGCCCCGAGTTCGGTACTATGGCTACACCTTC. It yields the protein CASKPRVRYYGYTF. Drawing the rest from reference TRBV2 and TRBJ1-2, the complete variable domain is EPEVTQTPSHQVTQMGQEVILRCVPISNHLYFYWYRQILGQKVEFLVSFYNNEISEKSEIFDDQFSVERPDGSNFTLKIRSTKLEDSAMYFCASKPRVRYYGYTFGSGTRLTVV.

The chain recombines TRBV5-1 with TRBJ1-4, with D tentatively TRBD1 (6 bases). CDR1 is SGHRS and CDR2 is YFSETQ in the germline V gene. V lost 1 base and J 7 bases, leaving 11 bases between the germline ends. The CDR3 sequence is 14 residues long. The chain's CDR3 is CASSLRTEGEKLFF. The CDR3 DNA reads TGCGCCAGCAGCTTGCGGACAGAGGGTGAAAAACTGTTTTTT.

J is TRBJ1-4 and V is TRBV25-1; 10 nucleotides match TRBD1. The germline V gene encodes CDR1 MGHDK and CDR2 SYGVNS. The CDR3 is 17 amino acids. With V trimmed by 7 bases and J by 2 bases, 10 bases remained unmatched. For the CDR3, the DNA is TGTGCCAGCATCTGGCTGGGACAGGGGCGGACTAATGAAAAACTGTTTTTT. Residues: CASIWLGQGRTNEKLFF.

This chain joins TRBV11-2 and TRBJ1-1; D possibly corresponds to TRBD1 (5 bases). Trimming pared 5 bases from V and 5 bases from J, leaving 15 bases between. The CDR3 contains 14 residues. Germline CDR1 is SGHAT and CDR2 is FQNNGV. The CDR3 sequence: CASSHGAGRTEAFF. DNA of the CDR3: TGTGCCAGCAGCCATGGGGCAGGGAGGACTGAAGCTTTCTTT.

The J gene is TRBJ2-7, the V gene TRBV10-2; the D gene is possibly TRBD1 (6 bases). V was clipped by 4 bases and J by 0 bases, with 37 bases between them. The CDR3 has 23 amino acids. Per germline, CDR1 WSHSY and CDR2 SAAADI. CDR3 residues: CASSVFVVGKRQEGPIHSYEQYF. The CDR3 region has the DNA TGCGCCAGCAGTGTCTTTGTGGTCGGGAAAAGACAGGAAGGACCCATACACTCCTACGAGCAGTACTTC.

The rearrangement uses TRBV29-1 and TRBJ2-2, with D possibly being TRBD2 (7 bases). The V gene lost 4 bases and the J gene lost 2 bases, with 14 bases spanning the gap. Per the germline V gene, CDR1 is SQVTM and CDR2 is ANQGSEA. The CDR3 length is 15 residues. In DNA form, the CDR3 reads TGCAGCGTTGTGGGAGGGGGAGAAAACACCGGGGAGCTGTTTTTT. It yields the protein CSVVGGGENTGELFF.

The chain links TRBV18 to TRBJ2-7; TRBD1 aligns across 11 bases. The CDR3 runs to 19 residues. Germline CDR1 is KGHSH and CDR2 is LQKENI. V lost 3 bases to trimming and J lost 2 bases; unmatched junction nucleotides: 15. CDR3 protein: CASSPLPRSGTGGTYEQYF. The CDR3 DNA reads as TGTGCCAGCTCACCGTTACCACGATCGGGGACAGGGGGAACCTACGAGCAGTACTTC.

The CDR3 DNA is TGCGCCAGCAGATATCTAGCGGGGAGCTCCTACGAGCAGTACTTC. Encoded protein: CASRYLAGSSYEQYF. The chain has TRBV5-1 and TRBJ2-7; 9 bases fit TRBD2. CDR1 and CDR2 from the germline V gene are SGHRS and YFSETQ. The J segment lost 0 bases and the V segment lost 5 bases, leaving 6 bases of the junction unmatched. The CDR3 runs to 15 residues.

This clone occurred once. V usage is TRBV11-2 and J usage is TRBJ2-7, with a possible D match to TRBD1 (6 bases). Trimming pared 2 bases from V and 2 bases from J, leaving 16 bases between. CDR1 SGHAT and CDR2 FQNNGV come from the germline V gene. CDR3 length equals 16 residues. CDR3 nucleotides: TGTGCCAGCAGCTTATTTGGACGGGACACTACCTACGAGCAGTACTTC. It yields the protein CASSLFGRDTTYEQYF. The entire variable domain, with the rest obtained from reference TRBV11-2 and TRBJ2-7, is as follows: EAGVAQSPRYKIIEKRQSVAFWCNPISGHATLYWYQQILGQGPKLLIQFQNNGVVDDSQLPKDRFSAERLKGVDSTLKIQPAKLEDSAVYLCASSLFGRDTTYEQYFGPGTRLTVT.

This chain joins TRBV10-3 and TRBJ1-5; 11 nucleotides align to TRBD1. CDR3 length: 18 residues. J was trimmed by 0 bases and V by 2 bases; bases with no gene match: 6. Germline V gene data show CDR1 as ENHRY and CDR2 as SYGVKD. As DNA, the CDR3 is TGTGCCATCAGTGAGATTCCGGGACAGGGGGATAGCAATCAGCCCCAGCATTTT. It specifies CAISEIPGQGDSNQPQHF.

The rearrangement uses TRBV10-1 and TRBJ2-1, with 7 bases identical to TRBD1. The germline gives CDR1 WNHNN, CDR2 SYGVQD (reference sequence). The CDR3 loop spans 16 amino acids. With V trimmed by 4 bases and J by 8 bases, 14 bases remained unmatched. The CDR3 is CASSVRNTGEYDEQFF. Here the CDR3 DNA reads TGCGCCAGCAGTGTTCGGAACACAGGGGAATACGATGAGCAGTTCTTC.

This chain links TRBV7-8 with TRBJ2-1, with 7 bases matching TRBD2. V lost 2 bases and J lost 2; bases outside the gene matches: 9. The CDR3 length is 17 residues. CDR1 is SGHVS and CDR2 is FQNEAQ in the germline V gene. The CDR3: CASSLYDGGTTYNEQFF. The CDR3 DNA sequence: TGTGCCAGCAGCTTATACGACGGGGGGACGACCTACAATGAGCAGTTCTTC.

This chain connects TRBV15 to TRBJ2-7; 11 nucleotides agree with TRBD1. The CDR3 has 15 amino acids. The V gene end was trimmed by 5 bases and the J gene end by 3 bases; junction bases not matched to a gene: 6. The germline gives CDR1 LNHNV, CDR2 YYDKDF (reference sequence). The CDR3 bases are TGTGCCACCAGCGCACCGGGACAGGGGGACTACGAGCAGTACTTC. It codes for CATSAPGQGDYEQYF.

This rearrangement joins TRBV9 to TRBJ2-5, with TRBD1 identical over 8 bases. With V trimmed by 0 bases and J by 4 bases, 8 bases remained unmatched. Germline CDR1 is SGDLS and CDR2 is YYNGEE. There are 16 residues in the CDR3. CDR3 loop: CASSVGGQGAVETQYF. Written as DNA, the CDR3 is TGTGCCAGCAGCGTAGGGGGGCAGGGGGCCGTAGAGACCCAGTACTTC.

The rearrangement links TRBV5-4 to TRBJ2-7; TRBD2 matches at 7 bases. The CDR3 consists of 15 residues. Germline V CDR1 and CDR2: SGHNT, YYREEE (reference sequence). The ends lost 2 bases at V and 0 bases at J; junction bases unmatched: 5. The DNA of the CDR3 is TGTGCCAGCAGCTTAGCAGCGGGGAGCTCCTACGAGCAGTACTTC. Encoded protein: CASSLAAGSSYEQYF.

The J gene is TRBJ2-3, the V gene TRBV7-6, with a weak D call TRBD2 (5 bases). CDR1 SGHVS and CDR2 FNYEAQ come from the germline V gene. V gave up 5 bases and J gave up 6 bases, with 15 bases separating them. CDR3 length: 14 amino acids. CDR3 DNA sequence: TGTGCCAGCAGCGACGAGGAGACGGGGGATACGCAGTATTTT. Translating gives CASSDEETGDTQYF.

The rearrangement joins TRBV29-1 to TRBJ2-2; weak D call: TRBD1 (6 bases). This CDR3 region has 12 residues. Trimming took 6 bases from V and 5 from J, leaving 10 bases between them. The germline V gene encodes CDR1 SQVTM and CDR2 ANQGSEA. The CDR3 sequence is CSVETGTGELFF. The CDR3 region has the DNA TGCAGCGTGGAGACAGGAACCGGGGAGCTGTTTTTT.

The rearrangement joins TRBV6-5 to TRBJ2-1, with 11 bases fitting TRBD2. CDR3 length equals 15 residues. Germline V gene data show CDR1 as MNHEY and CDR2 as SVGAGI. The trim removed 6 bases at V and 6 bases at J, leaving 7 bases unmatched. CDR3 coding DNA: TGTGCCAGCAGCCCGCTAGCGGGGGGCCTCAATGAGCAGTTCTTC. Its translation: CASSPLAGGLNEQFF.